This T cell receptor beta chain was observed in a study of T cell repertoires in cytomegalovirus infection. Study information: In public TCR beta signatures, there were indications of both CMV infection and matching HLA type.

TCRdb processed the reads anew with MiXCR; each CDR3 protein has one entry. The sample lists hundreds of thousands of distinct CDR3 sequences, roughly 9.5% occurring once. The CDR3 sequence is 13 residues long. Germline lookup yields CDR1 MNHEY and CDR2 SMNVEV (reference sequence). V was shortened by 3 bases and J by 5 bases, with 10 bases between the two germline ends. Sequencing used PBMCs. The chain couples TRBV27 to TRBJ1-1; no clear D gene. The sequence came from a human donor in good health (CMV status not recorded). Some clones in this sample may be carry-over from other donors' samples. For the CDR3, the DNA is TGTGCCAGCAGTTTTTTAGGGAGGACTGAAGCTTTCTTT. This encodes CASSFLGRTEAFF.